This T cell receptor beta chain emerged from a study of early stage breast cancer tumors. Overall study findings and caveats: Tumors had about 2.4-fold higher T cell density and higher clonality than adjacent normal breast tissue.

In its sample, this clone was seen once. Its cognate antigen is unknown. CDR1 is SGHRS and CDR2 is YFSETQ in the germline V gene. V was shortened by 4 bases and J by 5 bases, with 16 bases between the two germline ends. The CDR3 covers 15 residues. The table came from immunoSEQ multiplex PCR; TCRdb's copy has only in-frame clones and leaves some out. The sample yields 45,000 to 65,000 clones, around 80% seen once. The source of this sequence is a person aged 35 to 50 with breast cancer. The chain joins TRBV5-1 to TRBJ2-1; TRBD1 might be the D (5 bases). The sequenced material came from blood. The CDR3 coding sequence is TGCGCCAGCAGCCCGGCTCTTTCCAGGGACAATGAGCAGTTCTTC. Protein sequence: CASSPALSRDNEQFF.